A single sample gave rise to the 32 T cell receptor beta chains below, sequenced in a study of radiotherapy plus CTLA-4 blockade in lung cancer. Generated by immunoSEQ multiplex PCR, the TCRdb table keeps only in-frame clones and is missing some. The profile shows under 65,000 clones, approximately 80% of them singletons. Sample: peripheral blood, taken from a patient treated with radiotherapy plus ipilimumab. These receptors came from a human donor with non-small cell lung cancer whose response to radiotherapy plus ipilimumab could not be evaluated.

The rearrangement joins TRBV21-1 to TRBJ1-1. TRBV21-1 is a listed pseudogene. This CDR3 is built from 16 residues. CDR3 coding DNA: TGTGCCAGCAGCAAAGAATCCGGACGGGATAACACTGAAGCTTTCTTT. It yields the protein CASSKESGRDNTEAFF.

This clone has only a few counts. The same CDR3 is also encoded by other DNA sequences in this sample. The rearrangement uses TRBV9 and TRBJ1-1; a possible D gene is TRBD1 (5 bases). V lost 6 bases to trimming and J lost 0 bases, with 9 bases between them. Germline assignment: CDR1 SGDLS and CDR2 YYNGEE. CDR3 size: 13 residues. The CDR3 region has the DNA TGTGCCAGCACTGGGGCTGTGAACACTGAAGCTTTCTTT. Translation: CASTGAVNTEAFF.

This chain uses TRBV7-9 with TRBJ1-3; D remains ambiguous. Between the trimmed V and J ends, which lost 1 base and 2 bases, there was a span of 15 bases. This CDR3 has 17 residues. Germline V gene sequence: CDR1 SEHNR, CDR2 FQNEAQ (reference sequence). The CDR3 nucleotides are TGTGCCAGCAGCTTAGGAGCTCTCTCCCAGGCTGGAAACACCATATATTTT. Residues: CASSLGALSQAGNTIYF.

The rearrangement links TRBV29-1 to TRBJ2-7, with TRBD2 identical over 12 bases. J was trimmed by 7 bases and V by 2 bases; bases with no gene match: 9. This CDR3 is 15 amino acids long. Germline V gene sequence: CDR1 SQVTM, CDR2 ANQGSEA. The CDR3 region has the DNA TGCAGCGTTGAACTAGCGGGAGGGCCCACCCTTGAGCAGTACTTC. Protein: CSVELAGGPTLEQYF.

This chain links TRBV19 with TRBJ2-7; a possible D gene is TRBD1 (6 bases). The CDR3 has 16 residues. Trimming took off 9 bases at V and 2 bases at J, with 23 bases between the two ends. Germline CDR1 and CDR2: LNHDA and SQIVND (reference sequence). DNA of the CDR3: TGTGCCAGCGACAACAGCCGGGCCGCAGGGGCCTACGAGCAGTACTTC. It translates to CASDNSRAAGAYEQYF. Supplemented by reference TRBV19 and TRBJ2-7, the full variable domain reads DGGITQSPKYLFRKEGQNVTLSCEQNLNHDAMYWYRQDPGQGLRLIYYSQIVNDFQKGDIAEGYSVSREKKESFPLTVTSAQKNPTAFYLCASDNSRAAGAYEQYFGPGTRLTVT.

A remark on this clone: The junction differs from germline at one of its ends, possibly a read error. The chain links TRBV28 to TRBJ1-3, with 7 bases that match TRBD1. The CDR3 runs 16 residues. CDR1 is MDHEN, CDR2 SYDVKM, per germline. DNA for the CDR3: TGTGCCAGCAGTTTAAGAGACAGGGTCCGTGGAAACACCGTATATTTT. Translated: CASSLRDRVRGNTVYF.

This chain links TRBV5-4 with TRBJ2-4; D not certain. The length of the CDR3 is 14 residues. Per the germline V gene, CDR1 is SGHNT and CDR2 is YYREEE (reference sequence). Trimming removed 2 bases at V and 5 bases at J, with 11 bases between. The CDR3: CASSFSGLENIQYF. The CDR3 DNA sequence: TGTGCCAGCAGCTTTTCAGGCCTTGAAAACATTCAGTACTTC.

The CDR3 sequence: CASSTARGAVNEQFF. The CDR3 DNA reads as TGTGCCAGCAGTACGGCAAGAGGCGCGGTAAATGAGCAGTTCTTC. The rearrangement uses TRBV11-3 and TRBJ2-1; D call uncertain. Germline values: CDR1 SGHNT, CDR2 YENEEA. The CDR3 length is 15 residues. V was shortened by 6 bases and J by 7 bases, with 19 bases between the two germline ends.

The chain combines TRBV6-5 with TRBJ2-7; the match to TRBD1 covers 8 bases. V gave up 6 bases and J gave up 3 bases; unmatched junction bases: 4. The CDR3 runs 13 residues. Looked up from germline, CDR1 is MNHEY and CDR2 is SVGAGI. CDR3: CASRQGVGYEQYF. In nucleotides, the CDR3 is TGTGCCAGCAGACAGGGGGTTGGCTACGAGCAGTACTTC.

V usage is TRBV11-1 and J usage is TRBJ2-3, with 9 bases matching TRBD2. V shed 3 bases and J 1 base; nucleotides not matched to a gene: 5. CDR3 length: 16 amino acids. Germline V gives CDR1 SGHAT, CDR2 FQDESV (reference sequence). CDR3 region: CASSFSGLAGTDTQYF. The CDR3 DNA follows: TGTGCCAGCAGCTTCTCGGGACTAGCTGGCACAGATACGCAGTATTTT.

This clone occurred once. The chain carries TRBV7-2 and TRBJ2-5, with TRBD2 matching 7 bases. Losses at the gene ends were 5 bases for V and 5 bases for J; bases not matched to a gene: 8. Germline V CDR1 and CDR2: SGHTA, FQGNSA. The CDR3 has 14 residues. CDR3 DNA: TGTGCCAGCAGCGGCGGGGGAGGGAGGGAGACCCAGTACTTC. Translation: CASSGGGGRETQYF.

This clone showed up just a few times. This chain joins TRBV11-2 and TRBJ2-5; D unclear. The J call is in doubt because the DNA end fits TRBJ2-7 better. The CDR3 spans 12 residues. Per germline, CDR1 SGHAT and CDR2 FQNNGV. The CDR3 loop reads CASSPGVYEQYF. CDR3 nucleotides: TGTGCCAGCAGCCCCGGTGTGTACGAGCAGTACTTC.

The chain recombines TRBV7-3 with TRBJ2-7; tentatively, D is TRBD1 (6 bases). This CDR3 is 14 amino acids long. V lost 4 bases, J lost 7 bases, and 17 bases lay in between. Germline V gene sequence: CDR1 SGHTA, CDR2 FQGTGA. CDR3: CASSSFGTQGEQYF. In DNA form, the CDR3 reads TGTGCCAGCAGCTCCTTCGGGACACAGGGTGAGCAGTACTTC.

The CDR3 DNA is TGTGCCAGCAGCGTCGGAGGGAGTGGGCAACAGTACTTC. As protein: CASSVGGSGQQYF. The chain recombines TRBV7-3 with TRBJ2-7; the D gene is possibly TRBD2 (6 bases). The germline gives CDR1 SGHTA, CDR2 FQGTGA. CDR3 length: 13 amino acids. Trimming removed 5 bases from V and 10 bases from J, with 18 bases in between.

The chain uses TRBV2 and TRBJ1-1, with 9 positions matching TRBD1. Germline V CDR1 and CDR2: SNHLY, FYNNEI. CDR3 length equals 16 residues. V was pared by 2 bases and J by 1 base, with 5 bases of the junction left unmatched. The CDR3 spells CASSERQGGANTEAFF. For the CDR3, the DNA is TGTGCCAGCAGTGAACGACAGGGGGGAGCGAACACTGAAGCTTTCTTT.

The chain has TRBV5-6 and TRBJ2-5, with a weak D call TRBD1 (6 bases). Per the germline V gene, CDR1 is SGHDT and CDR2 is YYEEEE. V was clipped by 0 bases and J by 5 bases, with 11 bases between them. The CDR3 sequence is 14 residues long. CDR3 loop: CASSLGGQRETQYF. CDR3 in DNA: TGTGCCAGCAGCTTGGGGGGACAACGGGAGACCCAGTACTTC.

The V and J genes are TRBV19 and TRBJ2-1, with D possibly matching TRBD1 (5 bases). The V and J ends lost 4 bases and 1 base respectively, with 11 bases between them. CDR3 size: 15 residues. In germline, CDR1 is LNHDA, CDR2 SQIVND (reference sequence). CDR3 nucleotide sequence: TGTGCCAGTAGTACCAGGGTCGGATCCTACAATGAGCAGTTCTTC. It yields the protein CASSTRVGSYNEQFF.

This clone turned up a few times. The chain uses TRBV5-1 and TRBJ2-1; 14 bases agree with TRBD2. The V gene's germline CDR1 is SGHRS and CDR2 YFSETQ. The CDR3 runs 15 residues. The ends lost 4 bases at V and 10 bases at J; junction bases unmatched: 7. The DNA for the CDR3 is TGCGCCAGCAGCGCGACTAGCGGGAGGGCCGGGGAGCAGTTCTTC. It codes for CASSATSGRAGEQFF.

The chain joins TRBV11-2 to TRBJ1-2; D is unclear. Germline V gene lookup returns CDR1 SGHAT and CDR2 FQNNGV. Trimming stripped 1 base from V and 12 bases from J, with 9 bases between. The CDR3 length is 11 residues. The CDR3 region is CASSLAEQNTF. CDR3 coding DNA: TGTGCCAGCAGCTTAGCCGAGCAAAACACCTTC.

This clone has a single count. V gene TRBV7-2 combines with J gene TRBJ2-5, with 9 bases lining up with TRBD2. CDR3 size: 15 residues. V gave up 3 bases and J gave up 4 bases; unmatched junction bases: 6. The V gene's germline CDR1 is SGHTA and CDR2 FQGNSA. The CDR3 DNA is TGTGCCAGCAGCTTGAATAGCGGGAGTGGAGAGACCCAGTACTTC. Amino acids: CASSLNSGSGETQYF.

The CDR3 spells CASSQMTGVSYEQYF. Here the CDR3 DNA reads TGTGCCAGCAGCCAGATGACGGGAGTTTCCTACGAGCAGTACTTC. The chain carries TRBV14 and TRBJ2-7; the D gene is possibly TRBD2 (6 bases). V was cut by 3 bases and J by 1 base, with 13 bases left in between. The CDR3 is 15 residues long. Germline CDR1 SGHDN, CDR2 FVKESK. The full variable domain, in which reference TRBV14 and TRBJ2-7 provide the parts outside the CDR3, is EAGVTQFPSHSVIEKGQTVTLRCDPISGHDNLYWYRRVMGKEIKFLLHFVKESKQDESGMPNNRFLAERTGGTYSTLKVQPAELEDSGVYFCASSQMTGVSYEQYFGPGTRLTVT.

CDR3 sequence: CASSYSQGGRGYTF. The CDR3 DNA is TGTGCCAGCAGTTACTCTCAGGGGGGTAGAGGCTACACCTTC. V and J are TRBV6-5 and TRBJ1-2; 7 bases line up with TRBD1. V lost 0 bases and J lost 8; bases outside the gene matches: 6. CDR1 and CDR2 from the germline V gene are MNHEY and SVGAGI. This CDR3 has 14 amino acids.

DNA for the CDR3: TGTGCCAGTAGTATTCAGGGGTCCAGCTACAATGAGCAGTTCTTC. Its protein is CASSIQGSSYNEQFF. This rearrangement joins TRBV19 to TRBJ2-1; D may be TRBD1 (6 bases). Germline V gives CDR1 LNHDA, CDR2 SQIVND (reference sequence). With 3 bases removed from V and 3 bases from J, the gap between germline ends came to 12 bases. This CDR3 contains 15 residues.

The chain uses TRBV19 and TRBJ2-7, with D possibly being TRBD2 (5 bases). The CDR3 is 14 amino acids. Trimming removed 9 bases from V and 2 bases from J, with 17 bases in between. CDR1 LNHDA and CDR2 SQIVND come from the germline V gene (reference sequence). In DNA form, the CDR3 reads TGTGCCAGATTATTCGGGGTGGATACCTACGAGCAGTACTTC. Translating it yields CARLFGVDTYEQYF.

The table lists this clone with a few counts. V gene TRBV15 combines with J gene TRBJ2-3, with D perhaps matching TRBD1 (6 bases). There are 14 residues in the CDR3. The V gene's germline CDR1 is LNHNV and CDR2 YYDKDF (reference sequence). V was cut by 2 bases and J by 7 bases, with 13 bases left in between. This CDR3 is CATSRSTGLYTQYF. Here the CDR3 DNA reads TGTGCCACCAGCAGATCCACAGGGTTATATACGCAGTATTTT.

The gene calls are TRBV11-2 and TRBJ1-5, with 12 bases identical to TRBD1. CDR3 length: 16 residues. Unmatched junction bases numbered 9, after V lost 6 bases and J lost 6 bases. CDR1 is SGHAT, CDR2 FQNNGV, per germline. The DNA of the CDR3 is TGTGCCAGCAGTAACACCGGGACAGGGGGCTTTCAGCCCCAGCATTTT. Translation: CASSNTGTGGFQPQHF.

This clone turned up a few times. This rearrangement joins TRBV28 to TRBJ2-1; 8 nucleotides align to TRBD1. V dropped 4 bases and J dropped 5; count of bases not matched to a gene: 4. There are 14 residues in the CDR3. The V gene's germline CDR1 is MDHEN and CDR2 SYDVKM. Written as DNA, the CDR3 is TGTGCCAGCAGTTACTGGACAGGGAACAATGAGCAGTTCTTC. Its translation is CASSYWTGNNEQFF.

The V call is TRBV6-5, the J call TRBJ2-4; TRBD1 matches at 8 bases. V shed 4 bases and J 1 base; nucleotides not matched to a gene: 6. In germline, CDR1 is MNHEY, CDR2 SVGAGI. The CDR3 totals 16 residues. The CDR3 DNA reads TGTGCCAGCAGTTCCACAGGGGGTACGGCCAAAAACATTCAGTACTTC. Its translation is CASSSTGGTAKNIQYF.

The table lists this clone with a count of one. V and J are TRBV7-2 and TRBJ1-5, with 9 bases that match TRBD1. The germline CDR1 and CDR2 sequences are SGHTA and FQGNSA. Trimming at V came to 5 bases and at J to 6 bases, leaving 8 bases not matched to a gene. CDR3 length equals 15 residues. CDR3 region: CASSADRGAAQPQHF. For the CDR3, the DNA is TGTGCCAGCAGCGCTGACAGGGGGGCAGCTCAGCCCCAGCATTTT.

The chain joins TRBV7-8 to TRBJ1-2; TRBD1 is a possible D gene (5 bases). CDR3 size: 16 residues. Trimming left V 1 base short and J 0 bases short, with 12 bases between. The germline CDR1 and CDR2 sequences are SGHVS and FQNEAQ. The CDR3 nucleotides are TGTGCCAGCAGCTTAGGGGCGACGGGGGCTAACTATGGCTACACCTTC. This codes for CASSLGATGANYGYTF.

The V and J genes are TRBV5-5 and TRBJ1-2, with D perhaps matching TRBD1 (6 bases). The germline V and J ends were trimmed by 3 bases and 0 bases, with 12 bases remaining between them. This CDR3 is built from 15 residues. The germline CDR1 and CDR2 sequences are SGHKS and YYEKEE (reference sequence). The CDR3 bases are TGTGCCAGCAGCTGGGACGGGACATCTAACTATGGCTACACCTTC. It codes for CASSWDGTSNYGYTF.

This clone was seen once. The V gene is TRBV7-2, the J gene TRBJ2-2; maybe TRBD1 (6 bases). Germline V gene sequence: CDR1 SGHTA, CDR2 FQGNSA. The CDR3 spans 15 residues. Trimming cost V 5 bases and J 1 base, with 11 bases left between them. The CDR3 DNA sequence: TGTGCCAGCAGCCCAGGGGAGCGGAACACCGGGGAGCTGTTTTTT. The encoded protein is CASSPGERNTGELFF. The complete variable domain, with remaining parts taken from reference TRBV7-2 and TRBJ2-2, reads GAGVSQSPSNKVTEKGKDVELRCDPISGHTALYWYRQSLGQGLEFLIYFQGNSAPDKSGLPSDRFSAERTGGSVSTLTIQRTQQEDSAVYLCASSPGERNTGELFFGEGSRLTVL.